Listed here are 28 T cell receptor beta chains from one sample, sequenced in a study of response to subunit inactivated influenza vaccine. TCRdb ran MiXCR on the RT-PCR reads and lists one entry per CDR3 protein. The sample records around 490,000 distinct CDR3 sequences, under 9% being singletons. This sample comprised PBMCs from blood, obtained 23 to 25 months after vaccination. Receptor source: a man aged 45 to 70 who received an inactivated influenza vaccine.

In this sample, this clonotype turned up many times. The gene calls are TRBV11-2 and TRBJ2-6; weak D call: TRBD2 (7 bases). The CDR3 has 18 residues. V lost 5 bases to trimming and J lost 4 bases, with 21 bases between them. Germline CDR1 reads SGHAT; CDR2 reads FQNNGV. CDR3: CASSRLGGVLVGANVLTF. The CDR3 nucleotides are TGTGCCAGCAGCCGATTAGGGGGGGTCTTGGTCGGGGCCAACGTCCTGACTTTC. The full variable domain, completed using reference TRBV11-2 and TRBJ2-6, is EAGVAQSPRYKIIEKRQSVAFWCNPISGHATLYWYQQILGQGPKLLIQFQNNGVVDDSQLPKDRFSAERLKGVDSTLKIQPAKLEDSAVYLCASSRLGGVLVGANVLTFGAGSRLTVL.

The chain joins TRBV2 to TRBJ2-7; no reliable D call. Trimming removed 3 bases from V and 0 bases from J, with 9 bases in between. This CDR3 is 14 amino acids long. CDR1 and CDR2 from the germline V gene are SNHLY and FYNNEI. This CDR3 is CASSEGRSSYEQYF. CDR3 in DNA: TGTGCCAGCAGTGAGGGAAGGAGCTCCTACGAGCAGTACTTC.

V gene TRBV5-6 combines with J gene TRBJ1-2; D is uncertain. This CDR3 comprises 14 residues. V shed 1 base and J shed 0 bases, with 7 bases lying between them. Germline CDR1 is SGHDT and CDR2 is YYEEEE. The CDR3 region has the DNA TGTGCCAGCAGCTTGAAGGGTCCTAACTATGGCTACACCTTC. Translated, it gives CASSLKGPNYGYTF.

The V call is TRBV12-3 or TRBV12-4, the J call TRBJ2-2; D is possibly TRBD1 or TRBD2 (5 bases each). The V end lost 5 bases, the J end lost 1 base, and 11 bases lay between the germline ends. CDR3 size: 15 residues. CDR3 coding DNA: TGTGCCAGCAGTGAGGGACCCCTGAACACCGGGGAGCTGTTTTTT. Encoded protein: CASSEGPLNTGELFF.

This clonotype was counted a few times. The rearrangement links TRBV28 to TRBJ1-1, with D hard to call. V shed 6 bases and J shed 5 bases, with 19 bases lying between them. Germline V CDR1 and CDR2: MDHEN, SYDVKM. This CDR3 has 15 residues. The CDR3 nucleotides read TGTGCCAGCAGATCTGGCAGCCTTTCCAGGACTGAAGCTTTCTTT. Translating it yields CASRSGSLSRTEAFF.

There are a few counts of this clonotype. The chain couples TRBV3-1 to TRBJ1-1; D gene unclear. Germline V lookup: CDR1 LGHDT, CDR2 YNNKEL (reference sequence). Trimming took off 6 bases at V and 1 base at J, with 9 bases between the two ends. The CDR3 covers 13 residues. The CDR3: CASSQSPNTEAFF. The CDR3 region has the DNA TGTGCCAGCAGTCAGAGTCCGAACACTGAAGCTTTCTTT.

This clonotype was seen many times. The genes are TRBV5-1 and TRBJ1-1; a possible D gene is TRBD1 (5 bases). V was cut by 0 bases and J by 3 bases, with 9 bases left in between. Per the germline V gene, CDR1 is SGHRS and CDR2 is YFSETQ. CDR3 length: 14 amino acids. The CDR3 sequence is CASSLARDYTEAFF. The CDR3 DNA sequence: TGCGCCAGCAGCTTGGCCAGGGATTACACTGAAGCTTTCTTT.

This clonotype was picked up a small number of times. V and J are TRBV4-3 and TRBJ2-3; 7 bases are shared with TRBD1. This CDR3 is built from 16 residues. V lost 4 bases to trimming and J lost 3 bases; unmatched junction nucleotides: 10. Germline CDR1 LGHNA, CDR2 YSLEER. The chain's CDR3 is CASSREPGQPTDTQYF. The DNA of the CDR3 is TGCGCCAGCAGCCGTGAGCCGGGACAGCCGACAGATACGCAGTATTTT.

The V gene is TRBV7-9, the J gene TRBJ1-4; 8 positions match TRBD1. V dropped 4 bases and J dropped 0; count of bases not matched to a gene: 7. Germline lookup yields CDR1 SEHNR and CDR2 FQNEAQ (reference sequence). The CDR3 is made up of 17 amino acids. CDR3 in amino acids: CASSSDRGTATNEKLFF. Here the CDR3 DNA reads TGTGCCAGCAGCTCTGACAGGGGCACCGCAACTAATGAAAAACTGTTTTTT.

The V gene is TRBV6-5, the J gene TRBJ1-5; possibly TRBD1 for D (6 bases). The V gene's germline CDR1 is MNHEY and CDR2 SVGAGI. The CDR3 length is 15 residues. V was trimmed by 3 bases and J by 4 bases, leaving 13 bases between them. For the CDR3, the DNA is TGTGCCAGCAGTTATGGGGGGCGCGGAAATCAGCCCCAGCATTTT. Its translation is CASSYGGRGNQPQHF.

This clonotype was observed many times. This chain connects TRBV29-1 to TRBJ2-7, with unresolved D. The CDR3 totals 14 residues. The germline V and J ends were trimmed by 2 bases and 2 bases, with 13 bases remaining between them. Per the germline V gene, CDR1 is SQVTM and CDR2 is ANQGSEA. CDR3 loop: CSVEFRDFAYEQYF. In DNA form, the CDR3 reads TGCAGCGTTGAATTTAGGGATTTTGCCTACGAGCAGTACTTC.

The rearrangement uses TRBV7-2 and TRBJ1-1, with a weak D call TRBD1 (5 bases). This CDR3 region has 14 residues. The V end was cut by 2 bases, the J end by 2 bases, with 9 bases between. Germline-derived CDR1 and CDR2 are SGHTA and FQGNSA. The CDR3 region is CASSLPTVNTEAFF. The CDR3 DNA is TGTGCCAGCAGCTTACCGACAGTTAACACTGAAGCTTTCTTT. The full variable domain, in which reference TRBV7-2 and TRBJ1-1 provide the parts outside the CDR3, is GAGVSQSPSNKVTEKGKDVELRCDPISGHTALYWYRQSLGQGLEFLIYFQGNSAPDKSGLPSDRFSAERTGGSVSTLTIQRTQQEDSAVYLCASSLPTVNTEAFFGQGTRLTVV.

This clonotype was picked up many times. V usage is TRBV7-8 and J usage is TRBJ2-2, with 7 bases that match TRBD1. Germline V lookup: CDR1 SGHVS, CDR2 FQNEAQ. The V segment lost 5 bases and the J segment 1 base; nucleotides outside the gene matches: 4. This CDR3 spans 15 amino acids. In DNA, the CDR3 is TGTGCCAGCAGCCACCGGGACAGGAACACCGGGGAGCTGTTTTTT. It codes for CASSHRDRNTGELFF.

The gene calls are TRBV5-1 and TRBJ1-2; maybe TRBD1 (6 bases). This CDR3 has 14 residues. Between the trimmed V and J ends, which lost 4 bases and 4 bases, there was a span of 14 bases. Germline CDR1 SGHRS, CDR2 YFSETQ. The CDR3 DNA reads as TGCGCCAGCAGCCCTATGAAGGACAGCTATGGCTACACCTTC. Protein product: CASSPMKDSYGYTF. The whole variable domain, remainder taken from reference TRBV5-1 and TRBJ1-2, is KAGVTQTPRYLIKTRGQQVTLSCSPISGHRSVSWYQQTPGQGLQFLFEYFSETQRNKGNFPGRFSGRQFSNSRSEMNVSTLELGDSALYLCASSPMKDSYGYTFGSGTRLTVV.

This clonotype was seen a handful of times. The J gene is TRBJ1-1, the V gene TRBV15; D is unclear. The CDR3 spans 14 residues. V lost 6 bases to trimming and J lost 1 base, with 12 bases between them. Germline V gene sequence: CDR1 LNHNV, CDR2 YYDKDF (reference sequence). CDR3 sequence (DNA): TGTGCCACCAGTGTGGAGGGCTGGAACACTGAAGCTTTCTTT. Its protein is CATSVEGWNTEAFF.

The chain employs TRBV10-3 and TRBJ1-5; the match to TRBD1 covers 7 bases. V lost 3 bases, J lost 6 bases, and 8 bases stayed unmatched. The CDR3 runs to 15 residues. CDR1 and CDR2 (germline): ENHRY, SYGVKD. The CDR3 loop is CAISDQTGSGQPQHF. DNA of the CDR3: TGTGCCATCAGTGACCAGACAGGGTCAGGTCAGCCCCAGCATTTT.

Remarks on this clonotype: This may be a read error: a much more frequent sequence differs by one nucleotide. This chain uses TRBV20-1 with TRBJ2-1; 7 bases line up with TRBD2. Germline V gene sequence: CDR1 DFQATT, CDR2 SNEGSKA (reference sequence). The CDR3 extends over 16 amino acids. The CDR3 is CCASPQGGSSYNEQFF. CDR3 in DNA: TGCTGTGCTAGCCCCCAGGGCGGGAGCTCCTACAATGAGCAGTTCTTC.

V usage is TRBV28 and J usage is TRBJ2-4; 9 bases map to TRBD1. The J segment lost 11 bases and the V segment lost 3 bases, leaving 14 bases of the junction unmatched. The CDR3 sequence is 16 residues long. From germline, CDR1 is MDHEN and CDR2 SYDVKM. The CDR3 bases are TGTGCCAGCAGTTTGTTTGGGACAGGGTCTTCGAGGGTTCAGTACTTC. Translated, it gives CASSLFGTGSSRVQYF.

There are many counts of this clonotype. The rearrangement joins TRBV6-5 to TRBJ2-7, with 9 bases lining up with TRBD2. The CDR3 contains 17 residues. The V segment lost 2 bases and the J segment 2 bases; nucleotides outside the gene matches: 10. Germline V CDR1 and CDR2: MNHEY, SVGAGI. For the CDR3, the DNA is TGTGCCAGCAGTTACACTAGCGGGCTGGGGGGAACCTACGAGCAGTACTTC. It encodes CASSYTSGLGGTYEQYF.

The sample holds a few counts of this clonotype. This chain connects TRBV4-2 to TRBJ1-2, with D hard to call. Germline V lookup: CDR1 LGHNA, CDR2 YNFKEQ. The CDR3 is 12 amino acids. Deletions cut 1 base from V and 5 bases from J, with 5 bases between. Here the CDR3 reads CASSQAEYGYTF. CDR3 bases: TGTGCCAGCAGCCAAGCGGAGTATGGCTACACCTTC.

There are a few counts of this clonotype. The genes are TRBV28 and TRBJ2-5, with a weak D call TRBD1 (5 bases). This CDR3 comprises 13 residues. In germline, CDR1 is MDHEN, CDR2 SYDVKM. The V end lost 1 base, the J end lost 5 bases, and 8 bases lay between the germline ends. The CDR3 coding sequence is TGTGCCAGCAGTTTATCACAGGCGGAGACCCAGTACTTC. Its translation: CASSLSQAETQYF.

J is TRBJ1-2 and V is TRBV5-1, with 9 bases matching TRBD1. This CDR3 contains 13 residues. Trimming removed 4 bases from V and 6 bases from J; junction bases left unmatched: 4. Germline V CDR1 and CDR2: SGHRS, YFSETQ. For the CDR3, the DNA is TGCGCCAGCAGCGCACAGGGGGCCCATGGCTACACCTTC. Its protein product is CASSAQGAHGYTF.

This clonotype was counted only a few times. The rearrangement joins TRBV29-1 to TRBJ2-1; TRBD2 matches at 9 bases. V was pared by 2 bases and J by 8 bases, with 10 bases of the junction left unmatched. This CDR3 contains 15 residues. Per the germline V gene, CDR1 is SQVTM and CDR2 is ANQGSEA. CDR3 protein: CSVELAGTGRDEQFF. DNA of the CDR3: TGCAGCGTTGAACTAGCGGGAACCGGGAGGGATGAGCAGTTCTTC.

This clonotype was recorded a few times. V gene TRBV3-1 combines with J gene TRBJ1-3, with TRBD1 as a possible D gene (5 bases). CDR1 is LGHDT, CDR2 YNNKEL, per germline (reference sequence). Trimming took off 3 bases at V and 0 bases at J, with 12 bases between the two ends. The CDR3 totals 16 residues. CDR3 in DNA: TGTGCCAGCAGCCAGGCCCCCAGGGTCTCTGGAAACACCATATATTTT. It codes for CASSQAPRVSGNTIYF.

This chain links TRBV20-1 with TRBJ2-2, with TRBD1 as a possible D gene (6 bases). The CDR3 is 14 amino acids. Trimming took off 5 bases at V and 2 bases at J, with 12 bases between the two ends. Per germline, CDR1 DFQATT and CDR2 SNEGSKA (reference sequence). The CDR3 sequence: CSALQGFNTGELFF. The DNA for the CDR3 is TGCAGTGCTTTACAGGGTTTCAACACCGGGGAGCTGTTTTTT.

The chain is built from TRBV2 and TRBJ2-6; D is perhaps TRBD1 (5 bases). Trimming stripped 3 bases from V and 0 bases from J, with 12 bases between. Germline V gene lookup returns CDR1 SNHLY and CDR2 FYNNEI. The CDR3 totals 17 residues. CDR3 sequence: CASSDGALLSGANVLTF. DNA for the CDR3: TGTGCCAGCAGTGATGGGGCCCTACTCTCTGGGGCCAACGTCCTGACTTTC.

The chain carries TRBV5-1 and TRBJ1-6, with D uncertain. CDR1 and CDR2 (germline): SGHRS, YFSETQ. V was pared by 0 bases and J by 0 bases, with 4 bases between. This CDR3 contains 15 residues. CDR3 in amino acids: CASSLGSSYNSPLHF. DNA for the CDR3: TGCGCCAGCAGCTTGGGGAGCTCCTATAATTCACCCCTCCACTTT. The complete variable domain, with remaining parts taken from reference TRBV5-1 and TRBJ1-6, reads KAGVTQTPRYLIKTRGQQVTLSCSPISGHRSVSWYQQTPGQGLQFLFEYFSETQRNKGNFPGRFSGRQFSNSRSEMNVSTLELGDSALYLCASSLGSSYNSPLHFGNGTRLTVT.

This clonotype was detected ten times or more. This CDR3 is CAIRSWSGRFPDTQYF. CDR3 coding DNA: TGTGCCATCAGGAGTTGGAGCGGGAGGTTCCCAGATACGCAGTATTTT. The rearrangement links TRBV10-3 to TRBJ2-3, with 9 bases that match TRBD2. CDR1 and CDR2 (germline): ENHRY, SYGVKD. J gave up 4 bases and V 6 bases, and 11 bases lay outside the gene matches. This CDR3 comprises 16 residues.